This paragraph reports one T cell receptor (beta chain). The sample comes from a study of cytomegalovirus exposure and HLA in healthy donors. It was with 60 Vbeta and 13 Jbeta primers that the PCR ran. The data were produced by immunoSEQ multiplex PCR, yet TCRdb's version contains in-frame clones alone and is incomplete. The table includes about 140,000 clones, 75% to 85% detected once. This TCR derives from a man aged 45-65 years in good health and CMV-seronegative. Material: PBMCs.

The CDR3 nucleotides read TGTGCCAGCAGCGTTATCTACGAGCAGTACTTC. Its translation is CASSVIYEQYF. The rearrangement joins TRBV11-2 to TRBJ2-7; D unclear. The CDR3 runs 11 residues. The V gene's germline CDR1 is SGHAT and CDR2 FQNNGV. V dropped 5 bases and J dropped 3 bases, with 5 bases sitting between them.